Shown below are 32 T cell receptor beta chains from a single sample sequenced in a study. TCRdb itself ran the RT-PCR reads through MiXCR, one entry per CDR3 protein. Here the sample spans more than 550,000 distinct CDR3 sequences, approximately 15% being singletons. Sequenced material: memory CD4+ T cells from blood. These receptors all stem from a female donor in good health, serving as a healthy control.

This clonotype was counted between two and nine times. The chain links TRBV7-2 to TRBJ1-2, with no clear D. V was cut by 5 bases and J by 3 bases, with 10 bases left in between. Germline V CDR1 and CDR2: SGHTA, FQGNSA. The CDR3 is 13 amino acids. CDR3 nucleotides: TGTGCCAGCAGCGTTACGAGATACTATGGCTACACCTTC. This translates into CASSVTRYYGYTF.

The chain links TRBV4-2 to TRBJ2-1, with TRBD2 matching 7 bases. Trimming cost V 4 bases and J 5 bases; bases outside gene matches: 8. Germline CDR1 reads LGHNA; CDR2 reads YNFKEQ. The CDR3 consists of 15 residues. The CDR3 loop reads CASSPVPSGDNEQFF. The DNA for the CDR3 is TGTGCCAGCAGCCCCGTGCCTAGCGGTGACAATGAGCAGTTCTTC.

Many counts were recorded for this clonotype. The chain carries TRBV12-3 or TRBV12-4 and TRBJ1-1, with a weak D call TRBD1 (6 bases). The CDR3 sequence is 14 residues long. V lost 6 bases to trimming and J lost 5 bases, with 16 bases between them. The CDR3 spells CASRPGIRGTEAFF. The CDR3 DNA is TGTGCCAGCAGACCTGGGATCAGGGGTACTGAAGCTTTCTTT.

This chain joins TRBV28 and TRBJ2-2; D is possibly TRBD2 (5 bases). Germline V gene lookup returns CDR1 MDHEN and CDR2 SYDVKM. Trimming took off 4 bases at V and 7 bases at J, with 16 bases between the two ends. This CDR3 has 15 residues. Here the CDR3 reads CASSSPGISNGELFF. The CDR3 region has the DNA TGTGCCAGCAGTTCCCCGGGAATTAGTAACGGGGAGCTGTTTTTT.

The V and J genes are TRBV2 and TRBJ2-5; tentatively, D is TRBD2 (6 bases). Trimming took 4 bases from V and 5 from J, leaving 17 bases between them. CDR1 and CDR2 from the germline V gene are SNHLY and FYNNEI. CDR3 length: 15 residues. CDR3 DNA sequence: TGTGCCAGCAGTGCTCGGAGGGCCTGGGGGGAGACCCAGTACTTC. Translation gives CASSARRAWGETQYF.

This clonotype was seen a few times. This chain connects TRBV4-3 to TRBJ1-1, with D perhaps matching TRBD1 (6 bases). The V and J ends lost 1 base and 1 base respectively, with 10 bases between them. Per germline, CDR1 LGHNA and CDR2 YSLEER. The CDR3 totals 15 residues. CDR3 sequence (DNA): TGCGCCAGCAGCCAAGTTGGCAGGGGGAACACTGAAGCTTTCTTT. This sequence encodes CASSQVGRGNTEAFF.

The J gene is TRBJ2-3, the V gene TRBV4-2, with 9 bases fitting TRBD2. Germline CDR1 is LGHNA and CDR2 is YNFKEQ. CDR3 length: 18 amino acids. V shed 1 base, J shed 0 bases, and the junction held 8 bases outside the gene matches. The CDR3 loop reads CASSQGLAGSSSTDTQYF. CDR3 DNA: TGTGCCAGCAGCCAAGGTCTAGCGGGGAGCTCTAGCACAGATACGCAGTATTTT.

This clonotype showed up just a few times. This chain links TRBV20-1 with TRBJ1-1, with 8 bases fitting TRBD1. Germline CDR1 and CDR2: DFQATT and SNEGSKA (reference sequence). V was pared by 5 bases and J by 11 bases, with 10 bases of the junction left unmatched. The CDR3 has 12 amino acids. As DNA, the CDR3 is TGCAGTGCTTACCAATCGGACAGGGCGGCTTTCTTT. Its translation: CSAYQSDRAAFF.

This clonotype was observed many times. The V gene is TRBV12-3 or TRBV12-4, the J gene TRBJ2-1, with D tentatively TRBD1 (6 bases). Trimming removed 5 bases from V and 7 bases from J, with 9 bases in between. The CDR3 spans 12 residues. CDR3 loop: CASSRGTNEQFF. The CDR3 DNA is TGTGCCAGCAGTCGTGGGACAAATGAGCAGTTCTTC.

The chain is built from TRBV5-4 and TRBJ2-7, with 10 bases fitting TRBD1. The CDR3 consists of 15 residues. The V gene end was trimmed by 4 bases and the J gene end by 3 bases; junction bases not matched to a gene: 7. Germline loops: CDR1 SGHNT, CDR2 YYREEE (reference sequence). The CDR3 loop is CASSGGTGDYYEQYF. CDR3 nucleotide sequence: TGTGCCAGCAGCGGCGGGACAGGGGACTACTACGAGCAGTACTTC.

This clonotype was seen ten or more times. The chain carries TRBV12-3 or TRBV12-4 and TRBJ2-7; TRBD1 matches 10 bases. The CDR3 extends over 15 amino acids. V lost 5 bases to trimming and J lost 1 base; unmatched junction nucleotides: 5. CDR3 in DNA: TGTGCCAGCAGTGGGACAGGGGTCGTATCCTACGAGCAGTACTTC. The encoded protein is CASSGTGVVSYEQYF.

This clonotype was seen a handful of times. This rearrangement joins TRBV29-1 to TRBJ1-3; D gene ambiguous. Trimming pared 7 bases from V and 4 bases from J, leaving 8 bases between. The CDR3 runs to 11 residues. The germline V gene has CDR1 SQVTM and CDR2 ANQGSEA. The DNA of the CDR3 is TGCAGCGCTTCGAAAGGAAACACCATATATTTT. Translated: CSASKGNTIYF.

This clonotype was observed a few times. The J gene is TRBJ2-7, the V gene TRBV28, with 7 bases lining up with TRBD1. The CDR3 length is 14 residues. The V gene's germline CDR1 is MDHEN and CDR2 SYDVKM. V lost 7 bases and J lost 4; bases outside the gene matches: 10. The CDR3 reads CASTSGTDIYEQYF. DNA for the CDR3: TGTGCCAGCACCTCCGGGACAGACATTTACGAGCAGTACTTC.

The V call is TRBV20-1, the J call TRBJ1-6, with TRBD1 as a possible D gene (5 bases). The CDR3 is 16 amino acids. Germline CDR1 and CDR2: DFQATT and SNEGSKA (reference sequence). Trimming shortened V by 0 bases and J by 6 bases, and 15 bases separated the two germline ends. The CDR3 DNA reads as TGCAGTGCTAGAGATGATGGCGGGGGTTGTAATTCACCCCTCCACTTT. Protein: CSARDDGGGCNSPLHF.

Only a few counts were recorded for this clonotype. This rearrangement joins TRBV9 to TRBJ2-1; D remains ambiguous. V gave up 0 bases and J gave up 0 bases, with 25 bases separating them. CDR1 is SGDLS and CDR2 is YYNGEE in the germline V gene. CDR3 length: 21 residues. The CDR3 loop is CASSVAPRRSYRSSSYNEQFF. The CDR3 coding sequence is TGTGCCAGCAGCGTAGCCCCACGGCGCTCTTATAGGTCCAGCTCCTACAATGAGCAGTTCTTC.

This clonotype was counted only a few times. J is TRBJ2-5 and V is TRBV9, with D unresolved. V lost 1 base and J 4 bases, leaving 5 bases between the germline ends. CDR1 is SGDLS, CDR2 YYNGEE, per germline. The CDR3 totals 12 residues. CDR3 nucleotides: TGTGCCAGCAGCGTAAAAGGAGAGACCCAGTACTTC. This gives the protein CASSVKGETQYF. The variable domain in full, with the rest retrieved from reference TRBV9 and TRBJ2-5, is DSGVTQTPKHLITATGQRVTLRCSPRSGDLSVYWYQQSLDQGLQFLIQYYNGEERAKGNILERFSAQQFPDLHSELNLSSLELGDSALYFCASSVKGETQYFGPGTRLLVL.

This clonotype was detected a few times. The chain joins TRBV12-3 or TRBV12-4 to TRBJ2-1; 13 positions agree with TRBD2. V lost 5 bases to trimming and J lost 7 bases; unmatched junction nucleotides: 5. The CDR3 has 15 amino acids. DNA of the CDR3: TGTGCCAGCAGTCAGGGACTAGCGGGATGGAATGAGCAGTTCTTC. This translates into CASSQGLAGWNEQFF.

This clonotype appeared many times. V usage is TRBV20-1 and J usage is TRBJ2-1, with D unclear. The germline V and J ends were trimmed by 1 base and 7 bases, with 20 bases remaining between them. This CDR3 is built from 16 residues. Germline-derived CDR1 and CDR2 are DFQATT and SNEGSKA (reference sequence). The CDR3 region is CSARVWGLSALNEQFF. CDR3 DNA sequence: TGCAGTGCTAGAGTCTGGGGTTTGTCTGCTTTGAATGAGCAGTTCTTC.

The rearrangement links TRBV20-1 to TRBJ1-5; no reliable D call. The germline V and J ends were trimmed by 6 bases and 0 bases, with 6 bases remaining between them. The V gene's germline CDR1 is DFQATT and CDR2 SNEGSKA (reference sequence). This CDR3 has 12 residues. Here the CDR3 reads CSARLSNQPQHF. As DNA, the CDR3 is TGCAGTGCCCGTCTTAGCAATCAGCCCCAGCATTTT.

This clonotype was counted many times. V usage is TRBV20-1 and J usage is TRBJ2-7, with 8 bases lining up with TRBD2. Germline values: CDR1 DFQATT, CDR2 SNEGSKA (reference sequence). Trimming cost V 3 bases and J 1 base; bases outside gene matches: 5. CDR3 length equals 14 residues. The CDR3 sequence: CSASREGPSYEQYF. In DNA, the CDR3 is TGCAGTGCTAGTCGGGAGGGCCCTTCCTACGAGCAGTACTTC.

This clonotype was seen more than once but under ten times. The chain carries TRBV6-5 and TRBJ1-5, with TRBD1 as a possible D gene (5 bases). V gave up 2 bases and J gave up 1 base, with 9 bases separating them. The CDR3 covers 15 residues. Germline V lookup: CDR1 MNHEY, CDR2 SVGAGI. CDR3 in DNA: TGTGCCAGCAGTTACGGATCAGGGAGCAATCAGCCCCAGCATTTT. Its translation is CASSYGSGSNQPQHF.

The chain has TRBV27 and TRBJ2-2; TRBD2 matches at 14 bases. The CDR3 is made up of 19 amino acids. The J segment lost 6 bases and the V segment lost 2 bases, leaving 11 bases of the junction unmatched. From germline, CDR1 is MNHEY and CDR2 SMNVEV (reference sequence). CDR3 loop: CASSLTLPGLAGVAGELFF. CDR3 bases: TGTGCCAGCAGTTTAACCCTCCCGGGACTAGCGGGAGTAGCCGGGGAGCTGTTTTTT.

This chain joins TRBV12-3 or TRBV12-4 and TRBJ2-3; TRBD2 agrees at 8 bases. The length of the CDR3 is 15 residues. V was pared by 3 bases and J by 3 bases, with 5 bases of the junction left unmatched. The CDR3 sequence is CASSFSSGITDTQYF. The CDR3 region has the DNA TGTGCCAGCAGTTTTAGTAGCGGGATAACAGATACGCAGTATTTT.

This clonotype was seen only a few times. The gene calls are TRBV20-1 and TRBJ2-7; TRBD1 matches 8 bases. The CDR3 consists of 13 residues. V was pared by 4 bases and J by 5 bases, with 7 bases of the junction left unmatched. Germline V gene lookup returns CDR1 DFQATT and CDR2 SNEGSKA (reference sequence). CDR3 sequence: CSAKPGTGDEQYF. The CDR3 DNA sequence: TGCAGTGCTAAACCCGGGACAGGAGACGAGCAGTACTTC.

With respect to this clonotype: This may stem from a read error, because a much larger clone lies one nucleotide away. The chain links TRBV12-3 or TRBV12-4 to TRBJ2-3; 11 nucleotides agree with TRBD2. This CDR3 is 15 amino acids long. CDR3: CASSSTSGGTDSQYF. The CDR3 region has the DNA TGTGCCAGCAGTTCCACTAGCGGGGGCACAGATTCGCAGTATTTT.

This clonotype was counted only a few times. The CDR3 DNA reads TGCAGTGCTAAACCGGGACTAACGTCATACAATGAGCAGTTCTTC. It is translated as CSAKPGLTSYNEQFF. The chain links TRBV20-1 to TRBJ2-1; 7 bases are shared with TRBD2. This CDR3 has 15 residues. V was clipped by 4 bases and J by 4 bases; unmatched bases: 10. Germline CDR1 and CDR2: DFQATT and SNEGSKA (reference sequence).

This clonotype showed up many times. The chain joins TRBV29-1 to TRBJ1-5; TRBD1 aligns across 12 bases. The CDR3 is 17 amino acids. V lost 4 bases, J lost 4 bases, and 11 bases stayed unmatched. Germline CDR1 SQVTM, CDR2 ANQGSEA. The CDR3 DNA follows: TGCAGCGTTGTTGTAGGGACAGGGGGCTCGATGAATCAGCCCCAGCATTTT. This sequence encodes CSVVVGTGGSMNQPQHF.

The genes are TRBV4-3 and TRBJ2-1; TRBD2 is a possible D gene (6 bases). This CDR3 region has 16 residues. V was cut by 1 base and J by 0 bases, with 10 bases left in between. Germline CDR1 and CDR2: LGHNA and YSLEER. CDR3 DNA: TGCGCCAGCAGCCAAGCTAGCGAGTTCTCCTACAATGAGCAGTTCTTC. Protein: CASSQASEFSYNEQFF.

In nucleotides, the CDR3 is TGCAGTGCTCTTAGGGGGGGGGCCATACGCAATCAGCCCCAGCATTTT. Translation gives CSALRGGAIRNQPQHF. The chain carries TRBV20-1 and TRBJ1-5; possibly TRBD1 for D (6 bases). Germline V gene data show CDR1 as DFQATT and CDR2 as SNEGSKA (reference sequence). This CDR3 is 16 amino acids long. The germline V and J ends were trimmed by 5 bases and 2 bases, with 19 bases remaining between them.

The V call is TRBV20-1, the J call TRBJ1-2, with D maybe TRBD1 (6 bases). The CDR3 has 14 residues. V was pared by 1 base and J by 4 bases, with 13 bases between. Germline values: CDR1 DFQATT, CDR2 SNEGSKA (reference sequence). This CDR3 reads CSARVGRGSYGYTF. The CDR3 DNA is TGCAGTGCTAGAGTGGGCAGGGGCAGCTATGGCTACACCTTC.

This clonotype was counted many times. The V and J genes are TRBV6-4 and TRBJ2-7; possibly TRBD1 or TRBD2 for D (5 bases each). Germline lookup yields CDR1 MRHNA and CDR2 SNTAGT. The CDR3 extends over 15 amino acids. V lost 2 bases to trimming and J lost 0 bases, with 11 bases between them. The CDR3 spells CASSDKGERSYEQYF. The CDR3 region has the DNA TGTGCCAGCAGTGACAAAGGGGAGCGCTCCTACGAGCAGTACTTC.

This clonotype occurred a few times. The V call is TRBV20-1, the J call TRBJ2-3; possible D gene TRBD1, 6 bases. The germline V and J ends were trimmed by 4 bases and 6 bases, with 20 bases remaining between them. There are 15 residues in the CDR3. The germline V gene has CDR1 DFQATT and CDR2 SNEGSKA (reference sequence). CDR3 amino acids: CSATENKQGSDTQYF. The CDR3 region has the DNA TGCAGTGCTACGGAGAACAAACAGGGCTCGGATACGCAGTATTTT.